This T cell receptor beta chain was documented in a study of blood T cell repertoires in COVID-19. Study background: The samples span acute and convalescent COVID-19 from the United States, Italy and Spain. PBMCs, B-cell-depleted T cells, or T cells provided the cDNA or gDNA that made up the material.

As handled by the study authors: It was from reference gene primer amplification that nucleated cell counts were estimated. TCRdb's copy holds only in-frame clones and misses some; the assay was immunoSEQ multiplex PCR. V and J calls and clone size are copied from that table; D and trimming were computed from the DNA. The sample lists about 140,000 clones; around four fifths were seen once. The CDR3 is made up of 13 amino acids. Germline V CDR1 and CDR2: KGHSH, LQKENI. V was pared by 3 bases and J by 1 base, with 7 bases between. The sequenced sample was peripheral blood. The chain carries TRBV18 and TRBJ2-7; D is unclear. This TCR was sampled from an elderly woman with acute or convalescent COVID-19. The CDR3 loop reads CASSPPGSYEQYF. CDR3 nucleotide sequence: TGTGCCAGCTCACCTCCAGGTTCCTACGAGCAGTACTTC.